This TCR beta chain stems from a study of cytomegalovirus exposure and HLA in healthy donors. Germline assignment: CDR1 GTSNPN and CDR2 SVGIG (reference sequence). The length of the CDR3 is 12 residues. V was clipped by 4 bases and J by 8 bases, with 12 bases between them. Vbeta (60) and Jbeta (13) primers were used in the PCR. Profiled with immunoSEQ multiplex PCR; TCRdb holds only in-frame clones, not every one. Among about 120,000 clones listed, around 79% were seen once. The source is a woman between 25 and 40 years old in good health and CMV-seropositive. The rearrangement links TRBV30 to TRBJ2-1; D possibly corresponds to TRBD2 (6 bases). Sequences were obtained from PBMCs. This CDR3 reads CAWTSRDYEQFF. CDR3 in DNA: TGTGCCTGGACTTCCAGGGACTATGAGCAGTTCTTC.